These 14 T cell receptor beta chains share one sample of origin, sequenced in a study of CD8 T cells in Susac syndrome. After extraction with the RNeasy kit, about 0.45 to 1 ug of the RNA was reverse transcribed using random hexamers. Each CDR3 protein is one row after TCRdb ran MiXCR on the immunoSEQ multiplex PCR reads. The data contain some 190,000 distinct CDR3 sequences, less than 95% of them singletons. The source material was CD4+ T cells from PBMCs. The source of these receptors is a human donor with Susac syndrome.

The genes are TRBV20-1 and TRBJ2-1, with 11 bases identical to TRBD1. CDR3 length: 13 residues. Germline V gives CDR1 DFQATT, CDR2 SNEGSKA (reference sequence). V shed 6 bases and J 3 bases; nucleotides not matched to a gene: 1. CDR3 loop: CSAGTGGYNEQFF. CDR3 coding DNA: TGCAGTGCCGGGACAGGGGGCTACAATGAGCAGTTCTTC.

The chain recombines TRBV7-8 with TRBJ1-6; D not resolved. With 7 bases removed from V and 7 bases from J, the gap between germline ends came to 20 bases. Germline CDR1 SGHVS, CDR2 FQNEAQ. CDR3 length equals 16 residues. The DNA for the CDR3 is TGTGCCAGCAACCCCTCCGGGCCGCTCTCGAATTCACCCCTCCACTTT. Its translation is CASNPSGPLSNSPLHF. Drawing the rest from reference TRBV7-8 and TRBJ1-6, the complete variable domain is GAGVSQSPRYKVAKRGQDVALRCDPISGHVSLFWYQQALGQGPEFLTYFQNEAQLDKSGLPSDRFFAERPEGSVSTLKIQRTQQEDSAVYLCASNPSGPLSNSPLHFGNGTRLTVT.

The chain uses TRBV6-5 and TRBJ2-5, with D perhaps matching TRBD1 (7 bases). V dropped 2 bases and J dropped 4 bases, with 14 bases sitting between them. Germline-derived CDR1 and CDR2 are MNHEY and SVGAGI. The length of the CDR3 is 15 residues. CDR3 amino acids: CASSYDREARETQYF. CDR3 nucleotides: TGTGCCAGCAGTTACGACAGGGAGGCGCGAGAGACCCAGTACTTC.

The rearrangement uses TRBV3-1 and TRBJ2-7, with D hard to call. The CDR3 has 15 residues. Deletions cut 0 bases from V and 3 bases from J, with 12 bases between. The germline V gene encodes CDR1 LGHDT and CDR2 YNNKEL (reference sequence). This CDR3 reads CASSQDWWADYEQYF. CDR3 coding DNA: TGTGCCAGCAGCCAAGATTGGTGGGCAGACTACGAGCAGTACTTC.

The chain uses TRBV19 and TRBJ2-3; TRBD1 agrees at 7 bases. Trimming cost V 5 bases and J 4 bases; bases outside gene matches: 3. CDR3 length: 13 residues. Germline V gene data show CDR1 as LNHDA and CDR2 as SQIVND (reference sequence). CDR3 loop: CASSWDSPDTQYF. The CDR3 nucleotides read TGTGCCAGTAGTTGGGACAGCCCAGATACGCAGTATTTT.

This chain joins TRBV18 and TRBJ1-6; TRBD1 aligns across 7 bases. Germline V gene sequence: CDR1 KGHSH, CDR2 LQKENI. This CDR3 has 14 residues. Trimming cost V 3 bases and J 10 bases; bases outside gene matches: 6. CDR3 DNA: TGTGCCAGCTCACCTGACAGGGTAAACTCACCCCTCCACTTT. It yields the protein CASSPDRVNSPLHF.

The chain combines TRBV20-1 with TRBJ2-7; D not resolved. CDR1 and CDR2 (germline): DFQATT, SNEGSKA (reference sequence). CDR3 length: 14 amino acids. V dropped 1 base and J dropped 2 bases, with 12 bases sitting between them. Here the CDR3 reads CSARVSHLAYEQYF. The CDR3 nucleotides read TGCAGTGCTAGAGTGTCACACCTCGCCTACGAGCAGTACTTC.

Here the CDR3 reads CATSARDRGVYEQYF. CDR3 DNA sequence: TGTGCCACCAGTGCCCGGGACAGGGGGGTCTACGAGCAGTACTTC. The chain has TRBV24-1 and TRBJ2-7, with 11 positions matching TRBD1. The CDR3 length is 15 residues. Losses at the gene ends were 5 bases for V and 3 bases for J; bases not matched to a gene: 5. The germline CDR1 and CDR2 sequences are KGHDR and SFDVKD.

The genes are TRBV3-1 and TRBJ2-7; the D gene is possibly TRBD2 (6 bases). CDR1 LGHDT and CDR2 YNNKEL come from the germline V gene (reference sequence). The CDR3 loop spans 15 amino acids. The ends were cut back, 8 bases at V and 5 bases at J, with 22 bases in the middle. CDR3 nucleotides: TGTGCCAGCGGTTCTACTAAGGGACTGAACCACGAGCAGTACTTC. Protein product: CASGSTKGLNHEQYF.

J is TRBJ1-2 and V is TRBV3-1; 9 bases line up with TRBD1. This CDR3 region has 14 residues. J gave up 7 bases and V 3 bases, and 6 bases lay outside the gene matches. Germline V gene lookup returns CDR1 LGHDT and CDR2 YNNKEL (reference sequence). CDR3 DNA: TGTGCCAGCAGCCAGGCCGGGACAGGGCTTGGCTACACCTTC. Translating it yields CASSQAGTGLGYTF.

CDR3 DNA sequence: TGTGCCAGCAGGGAACAGGGGTACGCGATAGCACCCCTCCACTTT. Its protein product is CASREQGYAIAPLHF. The V and J genes are TRBV4-2 and TRBJ1-6; 7 bases agree with TRBD1. Germline V gene data show CDR1 as LGHNA and CDR2 as YNFKEQ. This CDR3 region has 15 residues. V lost 6 bases to trimming and J lost 11 bases; unmatched junction nucleotides: 13.

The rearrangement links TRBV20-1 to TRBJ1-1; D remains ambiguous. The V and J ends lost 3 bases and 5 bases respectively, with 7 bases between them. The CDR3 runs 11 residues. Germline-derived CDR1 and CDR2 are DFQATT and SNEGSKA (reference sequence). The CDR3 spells CSARIVTEAFF. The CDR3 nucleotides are TGCAGTGCTAGGATCGTTACTGAAGCTTTCTTT.

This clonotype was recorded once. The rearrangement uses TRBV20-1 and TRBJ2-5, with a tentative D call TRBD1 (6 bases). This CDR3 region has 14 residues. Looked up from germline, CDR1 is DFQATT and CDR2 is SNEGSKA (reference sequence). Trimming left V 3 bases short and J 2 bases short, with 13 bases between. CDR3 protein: CSASPGTSQETQYF. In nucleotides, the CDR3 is TGCAGTGCTAGTCCTGGGACATCGCAAGAGACCCAGTACTTC.

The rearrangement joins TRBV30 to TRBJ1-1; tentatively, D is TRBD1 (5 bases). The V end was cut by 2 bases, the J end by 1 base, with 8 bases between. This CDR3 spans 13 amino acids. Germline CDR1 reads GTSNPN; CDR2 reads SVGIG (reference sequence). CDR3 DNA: TGTGCCTGGAGTAGCCAGGGGAACACTGAAGCTTTCTTT. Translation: CAWSSQGNTEAFF. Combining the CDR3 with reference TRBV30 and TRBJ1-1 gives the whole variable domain SQTIHQWPATLVQPVGSPLSLECTVEGTSNPNLYWYRQAAGRGLQLLFYSVGIGQISSEVPQNLSASRPQDRQFILSSKKLLLSDSGFYLCAWSSQGNTEAFFGQGTRLTVV.